The rows below give T cell receptor beta chains drawn from one sample of a study of Ad26.COV2.S vaccination and SARS-CoV-2 variants. Sequencing used immunoSEQ multiplex PCR; TCRdb keeps in-frame clones, though not all of them. Of about 350,000 clones listed, about 86% are singletons. The source was peripheral blood, collected in a trial of Ad26.COV2.S vaccine versus placebo. These receptor sequences come from a person aged 18-60 years who received the Ad26.COV2.S COVID-19 vaccine or a placebo. CDR3s include the opening cysteine and the closing phenylalanine or tryptophan. D genes are given only for firm matches. Size tells how often a clone was seen (once, few, many) or the class of an expanded clone, and some rows leave it out.

D: TRBD1; size: -; V: TRBV28; J: TRBJ1-4; CDR3: CASSFNRGRWGEKLFF; DNA: TGTGCCAGCAGTTTCAATAGGGGGCGGTGGGGTGAAAAACTGTTTTTT
D: TRBD2; size: -; V: TRBV28; J: TRBJ2-1; CDR3: CASSWGLAGGYNEQFF; DNA: TGTGCCAGCAGTTGGGGACTAGCGGGGGGTTACAATGAGCAGTTCTTC
D: TRBD1; size: few; V: TRBV9; J: TRBJ2-7; CDR3: CASSVAQGGSEQYF; DNA: TGTGCCAGCAGCGTAGCACAGGGGGGAAGCGAGCAGTACTTC
D: -; size: -; V: TRBV7-9; J: TRBJ2-6; CDR3: CASSPVGGLGGANVLTF; DNA: TGTGCCAGCAGCCCGGTGGGGGGTCTAGGTGGGGCCAACGTCCTGACTTTC
D: TRBD1; size: -; V: TRBV19; J: TRBJ2-7; CDR3: CASSLLGTDSYEQYF; DNA: TGTGCCAGTAGTCTTCTGGGGACAGACTCCTACGAGCAGTACTTC
D: -; size: once; V: TRBV6-6; J: TRBJ2-5; CDR3: CASSYSGVLETQYF; DNA: TGTGCCAGCAGTTACTCGGGGGTCCTAGAGACCCAGTACTTC
D: -; size: -; V: TRBV5-4; J: TRBJ1-3; CDR3: CASSLDGGGEGNTIYF; DNA: TGTGCCAGCAGCTTGGATGGGGGAGGGGAAGGAAACACCATATATTTT
D: -; size: many; V: TRBV7-2; J: TRBJ1-5; CDR3: CASSLGFSNQPQHF; DNA: TGTGCCAGCAGCTTAGGATTTAGCAATCAGCCCCAGCATTTT
D: -; size: -; V: TRBV7-2; J: TRBJ1-4; CDR3: CASRSGEKLFF; DNA: TGTGCCAGCAGGTCGGGTGAAAAACTGTTTTTT
D: TRBD1; size: -; V: TRBV5-1; J: TRBJ2-1; CDR3: CASSFGTGDYNEQFF; DNA: TGCGCCAGCAGCTTCGGGACAGGGGACTACAATGAGCAGTTCTTC
D: -; size: -; V: TRBV7-9; J: TRBJ2-7; CDR3: CASSLVEFEQYF; DNA: TGTGCCAGCAGCTTGGTAGAATTCGAGCAGTACTTC
D: TRBD2; size: -; V: TRBV30; J: TRBJ2-1; CDR3: CALERDSYNEQFF; DNA: TGTGCCTTGGAGCGGGATTCCTACAATGAGCAGTTCTTC
D: TRBD1; size: -; V: TRBV6-1; J: TRBJ2-1; CDR3: CASSEGTGTGNEQFF; DNA: TGTGCCAGCAGTGAAGGGACAGGGACAGGCAATGAGCAGTTCTTC
D: TRBD1; size: -; V: TRBV19; J: TRBJ2-7; CDR3: CASSDRGSNEQYF; DNA: TGTGCCAGTAGTGACAGGGGATCTAACGAGCAGTACTTC
D: TRBD2; size: -; V: TRBV5-1; J: TRBJ2-5; CDR3: CASSRNRDYNQETQYF; DNA: TGCGCCAGCAGCCGCAACCGGGACTATAACCAAGAGACCCAGTACTTC